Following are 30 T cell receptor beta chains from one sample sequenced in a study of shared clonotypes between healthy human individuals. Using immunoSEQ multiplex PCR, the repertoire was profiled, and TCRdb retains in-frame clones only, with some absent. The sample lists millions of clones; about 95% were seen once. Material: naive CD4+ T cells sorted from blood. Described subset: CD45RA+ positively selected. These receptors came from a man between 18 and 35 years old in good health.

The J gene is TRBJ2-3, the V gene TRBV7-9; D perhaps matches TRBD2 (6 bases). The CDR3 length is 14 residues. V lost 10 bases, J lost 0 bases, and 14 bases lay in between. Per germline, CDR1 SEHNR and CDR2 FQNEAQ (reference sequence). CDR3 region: CATLPGLSTDTQYF. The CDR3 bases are TGTGCCACACTACCGGGACTCAGCACAGATACGCAGTATTTT. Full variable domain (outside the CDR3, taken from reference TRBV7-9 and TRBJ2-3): DTGVSQNPRHKITKRGQNVTFRCDPISEHNRLYWYRQTLGQGPEFLTYFQNEAQLEKSRLLSDRFSAERPKGSFSTLEIQRTEQGDSAMYLCATLPGLSTDTQYFGPGTRLTVL.

Here the CDR3 reads CASSLGGTGNTIYF. DNA for the CDR3: TGTGCCAGCAGCTTGGGGGGTACGGGAAACACCATATATTTT. This sequence joins TRBV7-2 and TRBJ1-3; maybe TRBD1 (5 bases). CDR1 is SGHTA and CDR2 is FQGNSA in the germline V gene. The CDR3 runs to 14 residues. With 3 bases removed from V and 4 bases from J, the gap between germline ends came to 10 bases.

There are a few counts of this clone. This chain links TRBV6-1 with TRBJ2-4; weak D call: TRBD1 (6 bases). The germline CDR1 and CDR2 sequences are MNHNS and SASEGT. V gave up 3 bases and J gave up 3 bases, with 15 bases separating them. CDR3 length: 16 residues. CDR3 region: CASSDTDRTGKNIQYF. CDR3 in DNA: TGTGCCAGCAGTGATACCGACAGGACCGGCAAAAACATTCAGTACTTC.

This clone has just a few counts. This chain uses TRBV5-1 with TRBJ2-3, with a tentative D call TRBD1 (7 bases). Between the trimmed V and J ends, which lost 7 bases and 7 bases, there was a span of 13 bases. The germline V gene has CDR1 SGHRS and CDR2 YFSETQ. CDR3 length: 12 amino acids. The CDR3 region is CASGGTANTQYF. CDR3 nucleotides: TGCGCCAGCGGCGGGACAGCTAATACGCAGTATTTT.

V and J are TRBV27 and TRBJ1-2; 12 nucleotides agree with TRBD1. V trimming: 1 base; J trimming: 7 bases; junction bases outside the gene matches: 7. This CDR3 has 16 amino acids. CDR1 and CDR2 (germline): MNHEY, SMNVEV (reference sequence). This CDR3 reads CASSLWPGTGGSGYTF. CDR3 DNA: TGTGCCAGCAGTTTATGGCCCGGGACAGGGGGCTCTGGCTACACCTTC.

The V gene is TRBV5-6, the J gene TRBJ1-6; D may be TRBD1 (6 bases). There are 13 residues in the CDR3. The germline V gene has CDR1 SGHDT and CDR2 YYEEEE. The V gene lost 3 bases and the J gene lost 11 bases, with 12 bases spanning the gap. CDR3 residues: CASSWTVNTPLHF. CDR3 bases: TGTGCCAGCAGCTGGACAGTGAATACACCCCTCCACTTT.

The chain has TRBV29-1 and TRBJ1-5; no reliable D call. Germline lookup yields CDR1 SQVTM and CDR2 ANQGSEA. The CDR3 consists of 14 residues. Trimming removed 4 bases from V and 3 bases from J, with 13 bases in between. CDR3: CSVALRETNQPQHF. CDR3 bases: TGCAGCGTTGCTCTAAGGGAAACCAATCAGCCCCAGCATTTT. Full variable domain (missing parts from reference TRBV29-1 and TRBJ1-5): SAVISQKPSRDICQRGTSLTIQCQVDSQVTMMFWYRQQPGQSLTLIATANQGSEATYESGFVIDKFPISRPNLTFSTLTVSNMSPEDSSIYLCSVALRETNQPQHFGDGTRLSIL.

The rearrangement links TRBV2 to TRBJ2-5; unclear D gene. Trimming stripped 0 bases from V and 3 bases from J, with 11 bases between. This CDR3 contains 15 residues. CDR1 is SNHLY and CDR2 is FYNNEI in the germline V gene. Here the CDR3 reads CASSEALVLEETQYF. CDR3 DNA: TGTGCCAGCAGTGAAGCGCTTGTCTTAGAAGAGACCCAGTACTTC.

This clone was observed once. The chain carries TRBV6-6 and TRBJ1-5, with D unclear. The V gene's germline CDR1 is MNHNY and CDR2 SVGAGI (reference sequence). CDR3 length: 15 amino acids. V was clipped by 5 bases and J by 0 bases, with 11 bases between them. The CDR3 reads CASSTPEYSNQPQHF. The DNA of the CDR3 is TGTGCCAGCAGTACACCAGAGTATAGCAATCAGCCCCAGCATTTT.

CDR3 region: CASSLHRVFAKNIQYF. CDR3 DNA sequence: TGTGCCAGCAGCCTCCACAGGGTTTTTGCCAAAAACATTCAGTACTTC. The chain uses TRBV21-1 and TRBJ2-4; the table's TRBD1 call for D was not verified on the DNA. TRBV21-1 is an annotated pseudogene. The CDR3 spans 16 residues.

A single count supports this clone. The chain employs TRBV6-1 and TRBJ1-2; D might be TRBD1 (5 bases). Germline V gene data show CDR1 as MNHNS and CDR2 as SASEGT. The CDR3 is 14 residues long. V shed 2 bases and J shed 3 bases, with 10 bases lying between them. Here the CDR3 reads CASSENQGYYGYTF. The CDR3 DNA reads TGTGCCAGCAGTGAAAATCAGGGCTACTATGGCTACACCTTC.

The CDR3 DNA follows: TGTGCCAGCAGGGCGGACAGGGGGAATCAGCAGCCCCAGCATTTT. The encoded protein is CASRADRGNQQPQHF. This chain joins TRBV2 and TRBJ1-5; TRBD1 matches at 10 bases. The CDR3 is made up of 15 amino acids. The germline gives CDR1 SNHLY, CDR2 FYNNEI. J gave up 7 bases and V 6 bases, and 9 bases lay outside the gene matches.

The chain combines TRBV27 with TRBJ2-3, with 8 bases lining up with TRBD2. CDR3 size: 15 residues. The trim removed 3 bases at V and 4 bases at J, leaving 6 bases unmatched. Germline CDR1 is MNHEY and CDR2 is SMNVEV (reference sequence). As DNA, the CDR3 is TGTGCCAGCAGTTTCCGGGGGGGGCAGGCAGATACGCAGTATTTT. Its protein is CASSFRGGQADTQYF.

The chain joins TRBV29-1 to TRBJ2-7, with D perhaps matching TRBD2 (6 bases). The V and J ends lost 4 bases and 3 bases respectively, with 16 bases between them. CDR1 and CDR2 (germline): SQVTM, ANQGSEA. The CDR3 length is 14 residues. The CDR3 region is CSVGVAGFHYEQYF. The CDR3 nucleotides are TGCAGCGTTGGAGTGGCGGGATTCCACTACGAGCAGTACTTC.

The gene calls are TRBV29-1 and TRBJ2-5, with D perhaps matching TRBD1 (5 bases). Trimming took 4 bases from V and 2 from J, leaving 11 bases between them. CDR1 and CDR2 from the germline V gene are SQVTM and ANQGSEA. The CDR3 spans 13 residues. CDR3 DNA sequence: TGCAGCGTTGTGCCCGACAGTCAAGAGACCCAGTACTTC. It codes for CSVVPDSQETQYF.

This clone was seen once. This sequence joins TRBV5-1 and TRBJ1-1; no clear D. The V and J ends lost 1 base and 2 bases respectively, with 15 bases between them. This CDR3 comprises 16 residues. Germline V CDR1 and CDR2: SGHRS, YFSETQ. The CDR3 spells CASSLRSLVSNTEAFF. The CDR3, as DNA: TGCGCCAGCAGCTTGCGATCCTTGGTTTCTAACACTGAAGCTTTCTTT.

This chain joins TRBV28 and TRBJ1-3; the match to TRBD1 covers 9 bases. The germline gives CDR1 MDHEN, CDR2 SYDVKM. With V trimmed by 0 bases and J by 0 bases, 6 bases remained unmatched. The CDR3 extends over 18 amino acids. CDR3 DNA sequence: TGTGCCAGCAGTTTATGGATGGGGACAGGGCTCTCTGGAAACACCATATATTTT. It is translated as CASSLWMGTGLSGNTIYF. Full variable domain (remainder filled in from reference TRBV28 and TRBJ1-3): DVKVTQSSRYLVKRTGEKVFLECVQDMDHENMFWYRQDPGLGLRLIYFSYDVKMKEKGDIPEGYSVSREKKERFSLILESASTNQTSMYLCASSLWMGTGLSGNTIYFGEGSWLTVV.

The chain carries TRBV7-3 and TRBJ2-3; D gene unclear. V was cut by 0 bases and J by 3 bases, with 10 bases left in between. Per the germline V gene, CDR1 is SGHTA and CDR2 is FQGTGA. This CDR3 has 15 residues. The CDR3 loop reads CASSLTGKRTDTQYF. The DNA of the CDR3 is TGTGCCAGCAGCTTAACAGGGAAACGGACAGATACGCAGTATTTT.

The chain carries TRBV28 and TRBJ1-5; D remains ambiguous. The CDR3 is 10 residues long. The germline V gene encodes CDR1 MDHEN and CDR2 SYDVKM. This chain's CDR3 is CAEHTQPQHF. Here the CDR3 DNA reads TGTGCGGAGCATACCCAGCCCCAGCATTTT.

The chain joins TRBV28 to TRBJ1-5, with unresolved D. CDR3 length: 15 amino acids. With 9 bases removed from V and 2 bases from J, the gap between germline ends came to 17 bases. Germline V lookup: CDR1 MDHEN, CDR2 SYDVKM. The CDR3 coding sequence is TGTGCCAGTCGGGTATTGGCAGTAGGCAATCAGCCCCAGCATTTT. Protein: CASRVLAVGNQPQHF.

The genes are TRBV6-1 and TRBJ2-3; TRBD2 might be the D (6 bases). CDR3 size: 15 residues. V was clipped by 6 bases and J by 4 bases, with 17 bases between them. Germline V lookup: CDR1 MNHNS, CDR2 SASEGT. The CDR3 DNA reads TGTGCCAGCAGCGCCCCGCCGGGACTTTCAGATACGCAGTATTTT. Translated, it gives CASSAPPGLSDTQYF.

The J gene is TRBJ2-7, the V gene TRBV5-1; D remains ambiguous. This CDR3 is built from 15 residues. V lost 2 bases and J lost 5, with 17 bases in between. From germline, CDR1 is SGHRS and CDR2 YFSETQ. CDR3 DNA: TGCGCCAGCAGCTTCCGACCAGATGCTGGGGACGAGCAGTACTTC. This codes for CASSFRPDAGDEQYF.

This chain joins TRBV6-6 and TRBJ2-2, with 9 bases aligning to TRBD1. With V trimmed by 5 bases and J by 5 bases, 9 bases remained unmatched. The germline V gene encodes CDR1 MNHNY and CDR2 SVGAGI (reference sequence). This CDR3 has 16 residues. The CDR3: CASSLTGGALTGELFF. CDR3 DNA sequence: TGTGCCAGCAGTCTTACAGGGGGCGCCCTTACCGGGGAGCTGTTTTTT.

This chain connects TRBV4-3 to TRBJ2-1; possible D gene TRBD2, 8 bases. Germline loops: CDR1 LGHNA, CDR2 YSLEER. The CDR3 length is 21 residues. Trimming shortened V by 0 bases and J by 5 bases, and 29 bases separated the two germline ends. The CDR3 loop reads CASSQELRGLRSGSRDNEQFF. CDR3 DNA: TGCGCCAGCAGCCAAGAGCTAAGGGGGCTTAGGAGCGGGAGCCGCGACAATGAGCAGTTCTTC.

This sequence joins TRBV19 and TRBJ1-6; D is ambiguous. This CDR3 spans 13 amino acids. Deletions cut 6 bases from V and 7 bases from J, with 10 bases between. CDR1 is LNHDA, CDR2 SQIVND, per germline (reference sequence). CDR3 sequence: CASSDTVNSPLHF. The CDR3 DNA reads TGTGCCAGTAGCGACACTGTAAATTCACCCCTCCACTTT.

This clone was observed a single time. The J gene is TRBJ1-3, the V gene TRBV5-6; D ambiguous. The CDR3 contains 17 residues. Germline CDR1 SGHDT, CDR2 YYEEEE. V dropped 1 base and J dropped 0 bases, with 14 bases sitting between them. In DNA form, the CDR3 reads TGTGCCAGCAGCTTGCCACTTGCTGGTTCCTCTGGAAACACCATATATTTT. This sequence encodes CASSLPLAGSSGNTIYF.

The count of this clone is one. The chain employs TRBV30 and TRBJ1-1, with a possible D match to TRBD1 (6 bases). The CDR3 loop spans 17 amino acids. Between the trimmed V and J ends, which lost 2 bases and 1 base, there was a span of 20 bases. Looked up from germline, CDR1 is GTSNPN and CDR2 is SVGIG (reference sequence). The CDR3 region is CAWSWGNYRDQNTEAFF. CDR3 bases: TGTGCCTGGAGTTGGGGTAACTACAGGGACCAGAACACTGAAGCTTTCTTT.

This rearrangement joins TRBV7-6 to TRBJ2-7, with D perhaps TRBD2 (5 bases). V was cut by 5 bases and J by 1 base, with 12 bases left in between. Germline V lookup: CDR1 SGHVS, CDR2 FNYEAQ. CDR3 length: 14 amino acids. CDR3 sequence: CASSRFEGSYEQYF. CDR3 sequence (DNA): TGTGCCAGCAGCCGGTTCGAGGGATCCTACGAGCAGTACTTC.

Here the CDR3 reads CASSAGLAGASDTQYF. For the CDR3, the DNA is TGTGCCAGCAGTGCGGGACTAGCGGGGGCGTCAGATACGCAGTATTTT. The chain uses TRBV6-1 and TRBJ2-3, with 14 bases fitting TRBD2. The CDR3 runs 16 residues. After removal of 4 bases from V and 4 bases from J, the junction contained 4 bases not matched to a gene. Germline values: CDR1 MNHNS, CDR2 SASEGT.

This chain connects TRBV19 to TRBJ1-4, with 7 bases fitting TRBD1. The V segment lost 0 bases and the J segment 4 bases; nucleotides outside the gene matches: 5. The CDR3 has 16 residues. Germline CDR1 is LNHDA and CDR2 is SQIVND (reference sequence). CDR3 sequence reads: CASSIEGQLINEKLFF. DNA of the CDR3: TGTGCCAGTAGTATAGAGGGACAGCTAATTAATGAAAAACTGTTTTTT. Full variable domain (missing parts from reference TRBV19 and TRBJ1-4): DGGITQSPKYLFRKEGQNVTLSCEQNLNHDAMYWYRQDPGQGLRLIYYSQIVNDFQKGDIAEGYSVSREKKESFPLTVTSAQKNPTAFYLCASSIEGQLINEKLFFGSGTQLSVL.